The clone carrying this TCR beta chain has a handful of counts. The antigen is undetermined. Trimming pared 6 bases from V and 9 bases from J, leaving 15 bases between. Germline V gene sequence: CDR1 SNHLY, CDR2 FYNNEI. There are 13 residues in the CDR3. The whole isolated RNA underwent reverse transcription, so sequencing captured expressed TCRB transcripts. This table comes from immunoSEQ multiplex PCR, and its TCRdb copy is limited to in-frame clones, with some not included. Of 250,000 or so clones listed, over 65% are singletons. The record originates from a study of beta chain features in type 1 diabetes. Study-level findings and limits: Patients showed naive, central memory and Treg TCRB repertoires that appeared more similar than those of healthy donors. Type 1 diabetes patients had VDJ junctions that carried fewer insertions and more deletions.

The TCR sequence derives from a man aged 25 to 40 in good health. V and J are TRBV2 and TRBJ2-4; possibly TRBD2 for D (5 bases). Material: naive CD4+ T cells from blood. The CDR3 DNA is TGTGCCAGCAGGCTTTCGGAGGTATCCATTCAGTACTTC. Translated, it gives CASRLSEVSIQYF.